The T cell receptor (beta chain) under discussion was sequenced for a study of Graves' ophthalmopathy and Graves' hyperthyroidism. This clonotype was observed a single time. This CDR3 spans 15 amino acids. CDR1 and CDR2 (germline): DFQATT, SNEGSKA (reference sequence). The V end lost 3 bases, the J end lost 0 bases, and 15 bases lay between the germline ends. The study amplified TCR beta CDR3 regions using RNA transcripts. An initial RT-PCR round employing HTBI primers preceded a second-round multiplex PCR. Each CDR3 protein gets one entry after TCRdb re-called the multiplex PCR reads with MiXCR. The sample comprises 200,000 to 250,000 distinct CDR3 sequences, roughly 21% of which are singletons, and roughly 42% rests with the top ten.

Sequences were obtained from peripheral blood. The rearrangement joins TRBV20-1 to TRBJ2-7, with D possibly being TRBD2 (5 bases). The clonotype was recovered from a woman between 45 and 65 years old with Graves' ophthalmopathy. Here the CDR3 reads CSARGSGGFSYEQYF. The CDR3 nucleotides read TGCAGTGCTAGGGGAAGTGGCGGGTTCTCCTACGAGCAGTACTTC.